Reported below is one T cell receptor beta chain. This clonotype was counted ten times or more. The antigen this receptor binds is unknown. Base qualities are not provided; no much larger clone lies one nucleotide away. The data originate from a study of Graves' ophthalmopathy and Graves' hyperthyroidism (dated by TCRdb to 2016 to 2019). Background on the whole study: Peripheral blood was collected before any treatment was given, at the time of initial diagnosis. TCR beta repertoire signatures were used to distinguish Graves' ophthalmopathy from Graves' hyperthyroidism and to predict progression to ophthalmopathy. In total, around 130 blood samples were TCR-sequenced: approximately 40 ophthalmopathy, some 75 hyperthyroidism and 17 hyperthyroidism-to-ophthalmopathy patients. To explore V-J signatures that separate ophthalmopathy from hyperthyroidism, a discovery set of approximately 100 patients was enrolled, consisting of about 43 with ophthalmopathy and 55 to 65 with stable hyperthyroidism. For independent validation, a separate cohort was made up of 18 hyperthyroidism patients plus 17 patients who later progressed from hyperthyroidism to ophthalmopathy. In more than five hyperthyroidism patients, the T-cell repertoires found in thyroid tissue were compared with those found in blood. After sampling, hyperthyroidism patients received methimazole starting at 30 mg daily, and ophthalmopathy patients received high-dose intravenous methylprednisolone. Overall study outcomes, separate from this receptor: Most expanded thyroid clonotypes with a frequency above 0.001 also appeared in blood, which suggests that blood repertoires may reflect the immune response in the thyroid. Sample size was not predetermined statistically, and investigators were not blinded to group allocation. The 13-signature model separated ophthalmopathy from stable hyperthyroidism with roughly 88% sensitivity and around 81% specificity in cross-validation, and 80%/75% in the test set. In validation, the model predicted ophthalmopathy progression with over 60% sensitivity and roughly 78% specificity; fewer than 15 predicted patients were CT-confirmed with GO in a median of approximately 6.5 months.

TCR beta CDR3 regions were amplified from RNA transcripts for repertoire sequencing. A first-round RT-PCR used HTBI primers with the Qiagen OneStep RT-PCR kit, followed by a second-round multiplex PCR, size selection and purification. The libraries underwent paired-end sequencing with 100 bp reads on an Illumina HiSeq2000. Per the source publication's procedure: SOAPnuke was used for read processing, and reads with adapters, uncalled bases, a mean Phred below 15, or no exact constant-primer or identifier match were discarded. High-quality paired reads were merged with COPE v1.2.5. Each unique nucleotide sequence was defined as a clonotype, and clonotypes were aligned to IMGT TRB V, D and J references with MiTCR v1.1. Only V-J combinations with frequency above 0.0001 were analysed, covering around 99% of repertoires. For each V-J combination, a TCR clonal expansion and chaos score was defined as the ratio of F50 clonal expansion to chaos observed in the TCRdist matrix. Welch's t-statistics and random forest were used to narrow the features down to 13 V-J combinations, which were then fed into a naive Bayes classifier. The Morisita-Horn index was used to measure how similar the thyroid and blood repertoires were. The public reads were reprocessed in TCRdb via fastp at Q25 and MiXCR, keeping in-frame beta chains. Rows merge per CDR3 protein into single entries with the most common DNA and genes. The V and J calls follow TCRdb's processing rather than the paper's. Within this sample are more than 300,000 distinct CDR3 sequences, with 17% of them counted one time only. The ten largest clonotypes hold 2.4% of the sample.

CDR1 and CDR2 (ENHRY, SYGVKD) derive from the germline V gene. Reading from cysteine to phenylalanine, the CDR3 counts 13 amino acids. Only the CDR3 portion is preserved as DNA: 39 bases, with reading frame beginning at the first base. V loses 3 bases, J loses 1 base, and the germline ends lie 7 bases apart. Hyperthyroidism was considered stable if no progression to ophthalmopathy occurred within 18 months of follow-up. The hyperthyroidism patients were 18 to 65 years old and newly diagnosed, with a disease duration of less than 2 months. Patients were excluded if they had other autoimmune diseases, uncontrolled infections, pregnancy or lactation. Clinical symptoms, serum thyroxine, TRAb, thyroid ultrasound and orbital computed tomography formed the basis of the diagnosis. Ficoll-Paque density gradient centrifugation was used to isolate PBMCs from around 9.1 ml of fresh peripheral blood. Total RNA was extracted with Trizol reagent and quality-checked on an Agilent 2100 Bioanalyzer.

The clonotype originates from an adult woman with stable Graves' hyperthyroidism. This receptor chain uses TRBV10-3 and TRBJ2-7, with no confident D gene call. Sequences were obtained from peripheral blood. The CDR3 reads as follows: CAISDSGSYEQYF. The DNA sequence is as follows: TGTGCCATCAGTGATTCAGGATCCTACGAGCAGTACTTC.